This TCR beta chain was identified during a study of cytomegalovirus exposure and HLA in healthy donors. Study-level information: An analysis done earlier identified 120 million or so unique TCR beta sequences from 150 million to 200 million T cells.

Researchers ran the PCR with 60 Vbeta and 13 Jbeta primers. The method was immunoSEQ multiplex PCR; TCRdb's version includes in-frame clones alone and lacks a portion of them. The sample yields approximately 140,000 clones, roughly 80% seen once. The J segment lost 13 bases and the V segment lost 5 bases, leaving 18 bases of the junction unmatched. This CDR3 comprises 16 residues. CDR1 is SNHLY and CDR2 is FYNNEI in the germline V gene. Study-wide results and caveats: Cytomegalovirus status was reportedly diagnosed by the classifier with high sensitivity and specificity. When presence/absence was analysed, sequencing depth was taken to be roughly uniform across donors.

To note about this clone: The antigen is undetermined.

The chain joins TRBV2 to TRBJ2-1; TRBD1 matches at 9 bases. The origin of this receptor is a female donor in good health and CMV-seronegative. The sequenced sample was PBMCs. The CDR3 DNA reads TGTGCCAGCAGTCAACCTGGCGCTTACAGGGGGCCAGCCCAGTTCTTC. It yields the protein CASSQPGAYRGPAQFF.